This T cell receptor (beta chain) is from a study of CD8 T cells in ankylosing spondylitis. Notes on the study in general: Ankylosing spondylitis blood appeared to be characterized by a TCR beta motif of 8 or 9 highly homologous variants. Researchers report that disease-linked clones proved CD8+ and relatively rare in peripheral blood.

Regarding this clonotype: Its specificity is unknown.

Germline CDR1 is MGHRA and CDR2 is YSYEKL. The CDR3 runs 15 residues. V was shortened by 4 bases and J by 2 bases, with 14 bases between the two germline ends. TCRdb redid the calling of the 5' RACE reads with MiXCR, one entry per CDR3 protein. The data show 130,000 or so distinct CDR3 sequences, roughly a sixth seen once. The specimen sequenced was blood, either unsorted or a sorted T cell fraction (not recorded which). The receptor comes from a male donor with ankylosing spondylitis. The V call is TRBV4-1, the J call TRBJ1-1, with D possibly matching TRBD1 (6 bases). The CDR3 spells CASSLTPGHNTEAFF. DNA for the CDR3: TGCGCCAGCAGCCTCACCCCGGGACACAACACTGAAGCTTTCTTT.